This is a list of T cell receptor beta chains from one sample in a study of CD8 T cells in Susac syndrome. From the immunoSEQ multiplex PCR reads, TCRdb called clonotypes with MiXCR, one entry per CDR3 protein. The data contain under 150,000 distinct CDR3 sequences, roughly 94% of them seen just once; the ten biggest clones take up roughly 0.15%. The sample consisted of CD4+ T cells from PBMCs. The receptors derive from a human donor with Susac syndrome. CDR3s include the opening cysteine and the closing phenylalanine or tryptophan. Each record gives: J gene, D gene, clone size, V gene, CDR3 protein, CDR3 DNA. The D gene is left open where the match is weak. Rows give clone size only sometimes, using once, few, many, or a class for an expanded clone.

TRBJ1-5 NA NA TRBV28 CASGRGQPQHF TGTGCCAGCGGAAGGGGCCAGCCCCAGCATTTT
TRBJ1-6 NA NA TRBV5-1 CASSSFTVSYNSPLHF TGCGCCAGCAGCAGCTTCACAGTCTCCTATAATTCACCCCTCCACTTT
TRBJ2-7 NA NA TRBV2 CASSEAGQRGEQYF TGTGCCAGCAGTGAAGCCGGACAGAGGGGGGAGCAGTACTTC
TRBJ2-1 TRBD2 NA TRBV5-4 CASSPAALRGDNEQFF TGTGCCAGCAGCCCGGCCGCCCTCCGGGGGGACAATGAGCAGTTCTTC
TRBJ2-1 TRBD2 NA TRBV20-1 CSARPTSGLAGGFF TGCAGTGCTAGACCAACCTCGGGACTAGCGGGAGGGTTCTTC
TRBJ2-1 TRBD2 NA TRBV6-5 CASSQTSVNYNEQFF TGTGCCAGCAGCCAAACTAGCGTAAACTACAATGAGCAGTTCTTC
TRBJ1-2 NA NA TRBV3-1 CASSLQGPYGYTF TGTGCCAGCAGCCTTCAAGGACCCTATGGCTACACCTTC
TRBJ2-2 NA NA TRBV6-4 CASSVMVTGELFF TGTGCCAGCAGTGTCATGGTCACCGGGGAGCTGTTTTTT
TRBJ2-5 TRBD2 NA TRBV29-1 CSGRGTSGGSQETQYF TGCAGCGGGCGCGGGACTAGCGGGGGGTCCCAAGAGACCCAGTACTTC
TRBJ2-3 TRBD2 NA TRBV10-3 CAITLAEGDTQYF TGTGCCATCACCCTAGCGGAAGGGGATACGCAGTATTTT
TRBJ1-1 NA few TRBV12-3/TRBV12-4 CASSFAGGNTEAFF TGTGCCAGCAGTTTTGCGGGTGGGAACACTGAAGCTTTCTTT
TRBJ1-1 NA NA TRBV6-2/TRBV6-3 CASSYGNFMNTEAFF TGTGCCAGCAGTTACGGGAACTTCATGAACACTGAAGCTTTCTTT
TRBJ2-6 NA NA TRBV7-2 CASSPTGTGANVLTF TGTGCCAGCAGCCCCACAGGGACTGGGGCCAACGTCCTGACTTTC
TRBJ2-1 TRBD1 many TRBV13 CASSGDRGNEQFF TGTGCCAGCAGCGGGGACAGGGGGAATGAGCAGTTCTTC
TRBJ2-3 NA NA TRBV6-5 CASRSGGTDTQYF TGTGCCAGCAGGTCCGGTGGCACAGATACGCAGTATTTT
TRBJ2-7 NA NA TRBV20-1 CSARRGEQYF TGCAGTGCTAGGAGGGGCGAGCAGTACTTC
TRBJ2-2 NA NA TRBV20-1 CSAGLGAGTGELFF TGCAGTGCTGGGCTGGGGGCCGGTACCGGGGAGCTGTTTTTT
TRBJ2-6 NA NA TRBV5-6 CASSTLDRGSSGANVLTF TGTGCCAGCAGCACCCTAGATCGAGGGAGCTCTGGGGCCAACGTCCTGACTTTC
TRBJ1-1 TRBD1 NA TRBV30 CAWSRDRGPNTEAFF TGTGCCTGGAGTCGGGACAGGGGGCCGAACACTGAAGCTTTCTTT
TRBJ1-2 TRBD1 NA TRBV29-1 CSGGDSYGYTF TGCAGCGGGGGGGACAGCTATGGCTACACCTTC
TRBJ2-7 NA NA TRBV7-2 CASSLGHTYYEQYF TGTGCCAGCAGCTTAGGACATACCTACTACGAGCAGTACTTC
TRBJ1-6 TRBD1 once TRBV27 CASSLSPGGISPLHF TGTGCCAGCAGTTTAAGTCCAGGGGGGATTTCACCCCTCCACTTT
TRBJ1-5 TRBD1 NA TRBV29-1 CSVGTGRQNQPQHF TGCAGCGTTGGGACAGGGAGACAGAATCAGCCCCAGCATTTT
TRBJ1-5 NA once TRBV9 CASSALGNQPQHF TGTGCCAGCAGCGCACTTGGGAATCAGCCCCAGCATTTT
TRBJ1-6 NA NA TRBV20-1 CSAPAGQISPLHF TGCAGTGCCCCAGCGGGGCAGATTTCACCCCTCCACTTT
TRBJ2-1 TRBD1 NA TRBV24-1 CATSDRDREGEQFF TGTGCCACCAGTGATCGGGACAGGGAGGGTGAGCAGTTCTTC
TRBJ1-1 NA NA TRBV12-3/TRBV12-4 CASSLSEGTEAFF TGTGCCAGCAGTTTGAGTGAGGGCACTGAAGCTTTCTTT
TRBJ2-4 NA NA TRBV6-5 CASSYSIAGQSAKNIQYF TGTGCCAGCAGTTACTCGATTGCGGGACAGTCCGCCAAAAACATTCAGTACTTC
TRBJ1-2 NA NA TRBV9 CASSKLGGYGNYGYTF TGTGCCAGCAGCAAACTGGGGGGGTACGGCAACTATGGCTACACCTTC
TRBJ1-4 NA NA TRBV20-1 CSAHPGGGKLFF TGCAGTGCTCACCCTGGGGGGGGAAAACTGTTTTTT
TRBJ2-3 NA NA TRBV18 CASSPDGGLTQYF TGTGCCAGCTCACCAGATGGGGGGCTCACCCAGTATTTT
TRBJ1-2 NA NA TRBV29-1 CSVDAYSYGYTF TGCAGCGTTGACGCGTATTCCTATGGCTACACCTTC
TRBJ2-7 TRBD1 NA TRBV5-1 CASTLPPGTGPYEQYF TGCGCCAGCACCCTGCCCCCCGGGACAGGACCCTACGAGCAGTACTTC
TRBJ2-7 NA NA TRBV11-2 CASSGDRSSEQYF TGTGCCAGCAGCGGGGATCGGTCGAGCGAGCAGTACTTC
TRBJ1-2 NA NA TRBV9 CASSVGGGALGYTF TGTGCCAGCAGCGTAGGAGGAGGGGCGCTGGGCTACACCTTC
TRBJ2-1 TRBD1 NA TRBV7-2 CASSPGTGALYDEQFF TGTGCCAGCAGCCCCGGGACAGGGGCCCTCTACGATGAGCAGTTCTTC
TRBJ2-3 TRBD2 NA TRBV20-1 CSARSGGQQYF TGCAGTGCTAGAAGCGGGGGGCAGCAGTATTTT
TRBJ1-1 NA NA TRBV30 CAWSVRRGAVNTEAFF TGTGCCTGGAGTGTACGGCGGGGGGCGGTGAACACTGAAGCTTTCTTT
TRBJ1-1 NA NA TRBV20-1 CSAIVVVVDTEAFF TGCAGTGCTATTGTTGTGGTTGTCGACACTGAAGCTTTCTTT
TRBJ2-7 NA NA TRBV6-2/TRBV6-3 CAAVDSALRQYF TGTGCAGCCGTGGACTCAGCACTTCGGCAGTACTTC
TRBJ2-7 TRBD2 NA TRBV5-1 CASSLEGRLASGYEQYF TGCGCCAGCAGCTTGGAGGGGCGACTAGCATCAGGCTACGAGCAGTACTTC
TRBJ2-6 TRBD2 NA TRBV6-1 CASSGGRAGANVLTF TGTGCCAGCAGTGGTGGGAGGGCTGGGGCCAACGTCCTGACTTTC
TRBJ1-5 TRBD1 NA TRBV12-3/TRBV12-4 CASSSRQGGFQPQHF TGTGCCAGCAGTTCCCGACAGGGGGGGTTTCAGCCCCAGCATTTT
TRBJ1-1 NA NA TRBV20-1 CSARGDRNTEAFF TGCAGTGCTAGGGGGGACCGGAACACTGAAGCTTTCTTT
TRBJ2-5 NA NA TRBV11-3 CASSPKGVETQYF TGTGCCAGCAGCCCTAAGGGCGTCGAGACCCAGTACTTC
TRBJ2-7 TRBD1 NA TRBV30 CAWRWDRGREQYF TGTGCCTGGAGGTGGGACAGGGGGCGCGAGCAGTACTTC
TRBJ2-1 TRBD2 NA TRBV20-1 CSARAFGTSGSSSYNEQFF TGCAGTGCTAGAGCCTTTGGGACTAGCGGGTCGAGCTCCTACAATGAGCAGTTCTTC
TRBJ2-7 NA NA TRBV23-1 CASSPRQRGYEQYF TGCGCCAGCAGTCCGCGACAGAGGGGCTACGAGCAGTACTTC
TRBJ2-1 TRBD2 NA TRBV9 CASSVGAGGTYNEQFF TGTGCCAGCAGCGTAGGTGCGGGAGGGACCTACAATGAGCAGTTCTTC
TRBJ2-7 NA NA TRBV3-1 CASSQGFSYEQYF TGTGCCAGCAGCCAAGGATTTTCCTACGAGCAGTACTTC
TRBJ1-5 TRBD1 NA TRBV30 CAWSRGTGKQPQHF TGTGCCTGGAGTAGGGGGACAGGGAAACAGCCCCAGCATTTT
TRBJ2-1 NA once TRBV30 CAWSVTGAFYNEQFF TGTGCCTGGAGTGTAACGGGGGCTTTCTACAATGAGCAGTTCTTC
TRBJ1-4 NA once TRBV7-9 CASSGGVNEKLFF TGTGCCAGCAGCGGGGGGGTTAATGAAAAACTGTTTTTT